These 29 T cell receptor beta chains were sequenced from one sample in a study of pediatric ulcerative colitis. One to two pinch biopsies were taken from the rectum during colonoscopy. Clones were sequenced by immunoSEQ multiplex PCR, and TCRdb holds only the in-frame ones, with some missing. The sample has roughly 18,000 clones; approximately 73% are singletons. Sequencing used gut tissue. The receptor set was obtained from a boy younger than 18 with moderate ulcerative colitis.

This clone was seen a few times. The chain has TRBV6-1 and TRBJ1-2, with 10 bases matching TRBD1. In germline, CDR1 is MNHNS, CDR2 SASEGT. The CDR3 loop spans 14 amino acids. V was pared by 4 bases and J by 4 bases, with 3 bases of the junction left unmatched. The CDR3 sequence: CASSGQGAIYGYTF. CDR3 nucleotide sequence: TGTGCCAGCAGTGGACAGGGGGCGATCTATGGCTACACCTTC.

The J gene is TRBJ2-3, the V gene TRBV5-5; D tentatively reads TRBD1 or TRBD2 (6 bases each). CDR1 SGHKS and CDR2 YYEKEE come from the germline V gene (reference sequence). The CDR3 consists of 14 residues. Between the trimmed V and J ends, which lost 4 bases and 3 bases, there was a span of 12 bases. CDR3 sequence (DNA): TGTGCCAGCAGCCCCCTAGGGGGGACAGATACGCAGTATTTT. This translates into CASSPLGGTDTQYF.

The V gene is TRBV27, the J gene TRBJ2-5; tentatively, D is TRBD1 (6 bases). CDR3 size: 15 residues. Trimming removed 8 bases at V and 2 bases at J, with 18 bases between. The germline V gene encodes CDR1 MNHEY and CDR2 SMNVEV (reference sequence). Here the CDR3 reads CASAHRDGQQETQYF. DNA for the CDR3: TGTGCCAGCGCTCACAGGGATGGACAACAAGAGACCCAGTACTTC.

J is TRBJ2-1 and V is TRBV13; TRBD2 matches 10 bases. J lost 5 bases, V lost 6 bases, and 4 bases had no gene match. Germline V gene lookup returns CDR1 PRHDT and CDR2 FYEKMQ (reference sequence). This CDR3 has 14 amino acids. CDR3 sequence: CASSSSGGDNEQFF. In DNA, the CDR3 is TGTGCCAGCAGTTCTAGCGGGGGTGACAATGAGCAGTTCTTC. Full variable domain (outside the CDR3, taken from reference TRBV13 and TRBJ2-1): AAGVIQSPRHLIKEKRETATLKCYPIPRHDTVYWYQQGPGQDPQFLISFYEKMQSDKGSIPDRFSAQQFSDYHSELNMSSLELGDSALYFCASSSSGGDNEQFFGPGTRLTVL.

CDR3 bases: TGTGCCAGAGGGCGGGAGGCCTACAATGAGCAGTTCTTC. It codes for CARGREAYNEQFF. V usage is TRBV12-2 and J usage is TRBJ2-1; the DNA was not used to check the table's D call, TRBD2. TRBV12-2 has pseudogene status. This CDR3 has 13 residues.

CDR3 nucleotides: TGTGCCAGCATCATCACAGATACGCAGTATTTT. This translates into CASIITDTQYF. The V and J genes are TRBV21-1 and TRBJ2-3; the table's D call of TRBD1 was not tested on the DNA. TRBV21-1 is designated a pseudogene. The CDR3 contains 11 residues.

Only one count was recorded for this clone. This chain links TRBV5-8 with TRBJ2-7, with D possibly being TRBD2 (6 bases). The V end lost 0 bases, the J end lost 3 bases, and 13 bases lay between the germline ends. CDR1 is SGHTS, CDR2 YDEGEE, per germline. The CDR3 consists of 15 residues. The CDR3 region is CASSLGLGIYYEQYF. The CDR3 coding sequence is TGTGCCAGCAGCTTGGGACTAGGAATCTACTACGAGCAGTACTTC.

This clone was counted between two and nine times. V is TRBV7-6 and J is TRBJ1-2; D call uncertain. Trimming left V 0 bases short and J 8 bases short, with 10 bases between. The CDR3 runs 13 residues. CDR1 and CDR2 from the germline V gene are SGHVS and FNYEAQ. The CDR3 reads CASSLAPRSGYTF. CDR3 nucleotides: TGTGCCAGCAGCTTAGCGCCGAGGAGCGGCTACACCTTC.

This clone occurred a few times. This chain links TRBV5-8 with TRBJ1-2, with TRBD1 as a possible D gene (6 bases). The CDR3 spans 14 residues. The germline V gene has CDR1 SGHTS and CDR2 YDEGEE. The V end was cut by 0 bases, the J end by 2 bases, with 8 bases between. The CDR3 DNA is TGTGCCAGCAGCTTGGCCGGGACAAACTATGGCTACACCTTC. The encoded protein is CASSLAGTNYGYTF.

The rearrangement uses TRBV13 and TRBJ2-1; 11 bases align to TRBD2. The CDR3 spans 18 residues. Looked up from germline, CDR1 is PRHDT and CDR2 is FYEKMQ (reference sequence). Trimming cost V 5 bases and J 0 bases; bases outside gene matches: 9. CDR3 in amino acids: CASSHGLAGGGSYNEQFF. The CDR3 coding sequence is TGTGCCAGCAGCCACGGTCTAGCGGGAGGAGGCTCCTACAATGAGCAGTTCTTC.

The chain is built from TRBV6-1 and TRBJ2-2, with TRBD1 as a possible D gene (6 bases). V lost 7 bases to trimming and J lost 1 base, with 10 bases between them. Looked up from germline, CDR1 is MNHNS and CDR2 is SASEGT. The CDR3 spans 14 residues. In DNA form, the CDR3 reads TGTGCCAGCATTCTGACAGGGAACACCGGGGAGCTGTTTTTT. Translated: CASILTGNTGELFF.

The rearrangement uses TRBV9 and TRBJ2-3; D possibly corresponds to TRBD2 (5 bases). Germline-derived CDR1 and CDR2 are SGDLS and YYNGEE. V lost 0 bases and J 1 base, leaving 9 bases between the germline ends. The CDR3 covers 15 residues. The CDR3 DNA reads as TGTGCCAGCAGCGTAGAAGAGGGAGGCACAGATACGCAGTATTTT. Translating it yields CASSVEEGGTDTQYF.

The chain recombines TRBV6-1 with TRBJ2-7; D is tentatively TRBD1 or TRBD2 (5 bases each). Germline V gene sequence: CDR1 MNHNS, CDR2 SASEGT. There are 15 residues in the CDR3. The V end was cut by 7 bases, the J end by 3 bases, with 19 bases between. The CDR3 sequence is CASTVSGTPNYEQYF. The CDR3, as DNA: TGTGCCAGCACCGTTTCGGGGACCCCCAACTACGAGCAGTACTTC.

This clone appeared a few times. The rearrangement uses TRBV5-5 and TRBJ2-3; D gene ambiguous. Trimming took 0 bases from V and 6 from J, leaving 11 bases between them. The CDR3 consists of 14 residues. The germline V gene has CDR1 SGHKS and CDR2 YYEKEE (reference sequence). This CDR3 is CASSLEDLRDTQYF. The CDR3 DNA reads TGTGCCAGCAGCTTGGAGGACCTTAGGGATACGCAGTATTTT.

J is TRBJ2-5 and V is TRBV19; the match to TRBD2 covers 10 bases. The CDR3 consists of 16 residues. V lost 3 bases, J lost 4 bases, and 8 bases stayed unmatched. CDR1 LNHDA and CDR2 SQIVND come from the germline V gene (reference sequence). The CDR3 coding sequence is TGTGCCAGTAGTATGGGTAGCGGGAGGATACGAGAGACCCAGTACTTC. It specifies CASSMGSGRIRETQYF.

This clone appeared a few times. The rearrangement uses TRBV7-3 and TRBJ1-1; D remains ambiguous. The CDR3 has 17 residues. V gave up 2 bases and J gave up 0 bases, with 16 bases separating them. Germline lookup yields CDR1 SGHTA and CDR2 FQGTGA. The CDR3 sequence is CASSLVPWSSLNTEAFF. The DNA for the CDR3 is TGTGCCAGCAGCTTAGTACCGTGGTCGTCTTTGAACACTGAAGCTTTCTTT.

The chain has TRBV7-9 and TRBJ1-4, with TRBD1 identical over 10 bases. J gave up 4 bases and V 5 bases, and 1 base lay outside the gene matches. Looked up from germline, CDR1 is SEHNR and CDR2 is FQNEAQ (reference sequence). There are 14 residues in the CDR3. CDR3 in amino acids: CASSGDRGNEKLFF. CDR3 DNA sequence: TGTGCCAGCAGCGGGGACAGGGGTAATGAAAAACTGTTTTTT.

The chain has TRBV19 and TRBJ1-1; 8 positions agree with TRBD1. Per germline, CDR1 LNHDA and CDR2 SQIVND (reference sequence). The CDR3 runs 12 residues. V was pared by 7 bases and J by 6 bases, with 4 bases of the junction left unmatched. CDR3 bases: TGTGCCAGTAACGACAGGGGCGCTGAAGCTTTCTTT. Translating it yields CASNDRGAEAFF.

V and J are TRBV6-6 and TRBJ1-6; 7 bases fit TRBD1. CDR3 size: 13 residues. Trimming took 8 bases from V and 7 from J; bases not matched to a gene: 5. Per the germline V gene, CDR1 is MNHNY and CDR2 is SVGAGI (reference sequence). CDR3 sequence: CASGRQGNSPLHF. Here the CDR3 DNA reads TGTGCCAGCGGTAGACAGGGCAATTCACCCCTCCACTTT.

This clone was seen a handful of times. This chain joins TRBV19 and TRBJ1-1; no reliable D call. This CDR3 spans 10 amino acids. Trimming shortened V by 7 bases and J by 4 bases, and 4 bases separated the two germline ends. The germline CDR1 and CDR2 sequences are LNHDA and SQIVND (reference sequence). DNA of the CDR3: TGTGCCAGTAAGGGCACTGAAGCTTTCTTT. Its protein is CASKGTEAFF.

The V call is TRBV2, the J call TRBJ1-4; no clear D. V dropped 3 bases and J dropped 3 bases, with 11 bases sitting between them. Germline CDR1 is SNHLY and CDR2 is FYNNEI. The CDR3 sequence is 15 residues long. The CDR3, as DNA: TGTGCCAGCAGTGACTGGGAGCGAGCTAATGAAAAACTGTTTTTT. It is translated as CASSDWERANEKLFF.

The rearrangement joins TRBV5-4 to TRBJ2-7, with TRBD2 as a possible D gene (6 bases). The CDR3 is 14 amino acids. Germline loops: CDR1 SGHNT, CDR2 YYREEE (reference sequence). V was pared by 4 bases and J by 3 bases, with 14 bases between. CDR3 sequence (DNA): TGTGCCAGCAGCCGGGGGTCCGGGGGCTACGAGCAGTACTTC. This translates into CASSRGSGGYEQYF.

The V call is TRBV27, the J call TRBJ1-4; D remains ambiguous. The CDR3 sequence is 15 residues long. The germline V gene has CDR1 MNHEY and CDR2 SMNVEV (reference sequence). V lost 5 bases and J 3 bases, leaving 13 bases between the germline ends. Here the CDR3 reads CASSLWTGSNEKLFF. The DNA for the CDR3 is TGTGCCAGCAGTCTATGGACGGGCTCTAATGAAAAACTGTTTTTT.

V and J are TRBV6-5 and TRBJ1-1; maybe TRBD1 (5 bases). V was clipped by 0 bases and J by 3 bases, with 8 bases between them. The CDR3 has 14 residues. Germline loops: CDR1 MNHEY, CDR2 SVGAGI. This chain's CDR3 is CASSYSGADTEAFF. DNA for the CDR3: TGTGCCAGCAGTTACTCAGGGGCGGACACTGAAGCTTTCTTT.

This chain joins TRBV6-5 and TRBJ1-6; TRBD1 might be the D (5 bases). Germline CDR1 MNHEY, CDR2 SVGAGI. The CDR3 spans 14 residues. V gave up 6 bases and J gave up 6 bases, with 12 bases separating them. This CDR3 reads CASSRGRTNSPLHF. The CDR3 bases are TGTGCCAGCAGCCGGGGACGGACTAATTCACCCCTCCACTTT.

The chain uses TRBV4-3 and TRBJ1-2; tentatively, D is TRBD1 (5 bases). The CDR3 is made up of 15 amino acids. Germline V gene data show CDR1 as LGHNA and CDR2 as YSLEER. Trimming took off 4 bases at V and 4 bases at J, with 16 bases between the two ends. The CDR3 spells CASSRANGGSYGYTF. The CDR3 nucleotides read TGCGCCAGCAGCCGGGCCAACGGGGGGAGCTATGGCTACACCTTC.

The rearrangement uses TRBV6-4 and TRBJ2-2, with D unresolved. V was trimmed by 2 bases and J by 3 bases, leaving 4 bases between them. This CDR3 is built from 13 residues. Looked up from germline, CDR1 is MRHNA and CDR2 is SNTAGT. The CDR3 coding sequence is TGTGCCAGCAGTGACGGGGACACCGGGGAGCTGTTTTTT. It specifies CASSDGDTGELFF.

The chain couples TRBV5-4 to TRBJ1-1, with D possibly being TRBD1 (6 bases). Germline V gene sequence: CDR1 SGHNT, CDR2 YYREEE (reference sequence). This CDR3 region has 14 residues. With 2 bases removed from V and 4 bases from J, the gap between germline ends came to 12 bases. CDR3 amino acids: CASSLRGKITEAFF. The CDR3 DNA is TGTGCCAGCAGCTTAAGGGGGAAGATCACTGAAGCTTTCTTT.

Comment on this clone: Other nucleotide sequences in the sample specify the same CDR3. This chain joins TRBV5-4 and TRBJ2-1; no firm D call. V lost 0 bases to trimming and J lost 0 bases, with 7 bases between them. This CDR3 contains 15 residues. Germline V gene sequence: CDR1 SGHNT, CDR2 YYREEE (reference sequence). For the CDR3, the DNA is TGTGCCAGCAGCTTGGCGGCTAGCTCCTACAATGAGCAGTTCTTC. Translated: CASSLAASSYNEQFF.